The rows below give T cell receptor beta chains drawn from one sample of a study of blood T cell repertoires in COVID-19. Sequencing used immunoSEQ multiplex PCR; TCRdb keeps in-frame clones, though not all of them. The sample holds 90,000 to 100,000 clones, roughly 86% seen once. Sequenced input: peripheral blood. These TCRs come from a man in his forties or fifties with acute or convalescent COVID-19. Both conserved end residues are part of each CDR3. Fields, in order: D gene, V gene, CDR3 length, J gene, clone size, CDR3 DNA, CDR3 protein. D genes are given only for firm matches. Only part of the rows carry a size: once, few, many, or a class if the clone is expanded.

TRBD2	TRBV3-1/TRBV3-2	15	TRBJ2-1	-	TGTGCCAGCAGCATTGGACTAGCGAGCGTCTATGAGCAGTTCTTC	CASSIGLASVYEQFF
-	TRBV27	14	TRBJ1-5	once	TGTGCCAGCAGCCCGGGGTCGGGGGATCAGCCCCAGCATTTT	CASSPGSGDQPQHF
TRBD2	TRBV5-6	17	TRBJ2-1	-	TGTGCCAGCAGCTTCTTGACCCCTAGCGGGAGCTACAATGAGCAGTTCTTC	CASSFLTPSGSYNEQFF
-	TRBV6-2/TRBV6-3	14	TRBJ1-4	-	TGTGCCAGCAGTTATCCGGGGAACGGTGAAAAACTGTTTTTT	CASSYPGNGEKLFF
-	TRBV18	15	TRBJ2-3	once	TGTGCCAGCCAACCTCCTTGGCAGGGCACAGATACGCAGTATTTT	CASQPPWQGTDTQYF
TRBD1	TRBV14	15	TRBJ1-1	-	TGTGCCAGCAGCCAGGACCGGACAGGGCTTCGGATGGCTTTCTTT	CASSQDRTGLRMAFF
-	TRBV19	17	TRBJ1-3	-	TGTGCCAGTAGTAGGCCCGTACATATCTCATCTGGAAACACCATATATTTT	CASSRPVHISSGNTIYF
-	TRBV19	15	TRBJ1-2	once	TGTGCCAGTATCGTTGCAGCTAGTTCTAACTATGGCTACACCTTC	CASIVAASSNYGYTF
TRBD1	TRBV12-3/TRBV12-4	13	TRBJ1-1	once	TGTGCCAGCAGCTCCGGACAGGGTCGGCAGGCTTTCTTT	CASSSGQGRQAFF
-	TRBV7-9	16	TRBJ1-1	-	TGTGCCAGCAGCCGGAGGACGGGACACCGAAACACTGAAGCTTTCTTT	CASSRRTGHRNTEAFF
TRBD2	TRBV7-9	19	TRBJ2-4	-	TGTGCCAGCAGCCTATCTACGGGAGGGTGGAAGGACGCCAAAAACATTCAGTACTTC	CASSLSTGGWKDAKNIQYF
TRBD1	TRBV24-1	14	TRBJ1-5	once	TGTGCCACCGGGACAGGGGGCTCTAATCAGCCCCAGCATTTT	CATGTGGSNQPQHF
TRBD1	TRBV7-8	16	TRBJ1-2	-	TGTGCCAGCAGCTACGGGACAGGGGCTTCTTCTTATGGCTACACCTTC	CASSYGTGASSYGYTF
-	TRBV27	14	TRBJ1-1	-	TGTGCCAGCAGTCCCCGAGGAGGTGGCACTGAAGCTTTCTTT	CASSPRGGGTEAFF
TRBD1	TRBV7-9	17	TRBJ2-5	-	TGTGCCAGCAGCGGGGACAGGGATCTGTTGTGGCAGGAGACCCAGTACTTC	CASSGDRDLLWQETQYF
TRBD1	TRBV5-4	16	TRBJ2-2	-	TGTGCCAGCAGCTTAAGGGGGACAGAGGGCACCGGGGAGCTGTTTTTT	CASSLRGTEGTGELFF